Described below is a single T cell receptor beta chain sequence and its context. This record comes from a study of shared clonotypes between healthy human individuals. Each replicate PCR on the sorted subsets used 150 to 200 ng DNA (approximately 33,000 T cell genomes). Data came from immunoSEQ multiplex PCR; TCRdb stores just in-frame clones and leaves some out. The top ten hold 24% of the sample, which has hundreds of thousands of clones, about 90% seen once. It was CD45RO-negative cells, positively selected for CCR7, that made up naive CD8 cells, with terminally differentiated effector memory CD45RA+ cells excluded. Only Caucasian adults living in Nashville, Tennessee served as donors. CDR1 is SGHAT, CDR2 FQNNGV, per germline. V lost 1 base and J lost 3, with 13 bases in between. The CDR3 has 15 amino acids.

The sequencing input was naive CD8+ T cells sorted from blood. The TCR sequence derives from a man aged 25 to 40 in good health. The chain employs TRBV11-2 and TRBJ2-7; tentatively, D is TRBD1 (6 bases). The CDR3 nucleotides read TGTGCCAGCAGCTTAGTAGGGGACATTTTCTACGAGCAGTACTTC. It codes for CASSLVGDIFYEQYF.